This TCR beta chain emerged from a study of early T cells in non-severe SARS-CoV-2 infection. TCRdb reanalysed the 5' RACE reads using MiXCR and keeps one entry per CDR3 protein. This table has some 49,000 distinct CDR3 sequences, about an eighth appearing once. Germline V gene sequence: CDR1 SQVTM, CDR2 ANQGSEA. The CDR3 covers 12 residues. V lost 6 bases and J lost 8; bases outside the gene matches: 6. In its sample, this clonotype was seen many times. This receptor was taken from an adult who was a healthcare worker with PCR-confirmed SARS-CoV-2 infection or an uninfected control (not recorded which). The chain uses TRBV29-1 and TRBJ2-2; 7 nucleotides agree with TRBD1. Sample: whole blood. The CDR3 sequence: CSVRPGQGELFF. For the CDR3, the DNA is TGCAGCGTGAGACCGGGACAGGGGGAGCTGTTTTTT.